The rows below give T cell receptor beta chains drawn from one sample of a study of CD8 T cells in Susac syndrome. TCRdb called the immunoSEQ multiplex PCR reads again in MiXCR, with one record for every CDR3 protein. Altogether about 120,000 distinct CDR3 sequences are present, 96% being singletons, with the ten largest covering 0.12% to 0.15%. The sample was CD4+ T cells from PBMCs. The receptor source for this set is a human donor with Susac syndrome. Each CDR3 is given with its conserved first and last residue. A D gene is named only where the DNA matches it firmly. Not every row has a clone size; where given, it reads once, few, many or a size class.

DNA	CDR3	D	V	J	size
TGTGCCAGCAGTTTAGGTCCCGGCGATCAGCCCCAGCATTTT	CASSLGPGDQPQHF	-	TRBV12-3/TRBV12-4	TRBJ1-5	-
TGCAGCGTTGTTTTCCACAATGAGCAGTTCTTC	CSVVFHNEQFF	-	TRBV29-1	TRBJ2-1	-
TGTGCCTGGAGTGTACTAAGACGACAGGCTGGAAACACCATATATTTT	CAWSVLRRQAGNTIYF	-	TRBV30	TRBJ1-3	-
TGCGCCAGCAGCTTGGAAGGCCAACTAAGCAACATTCAGTACTTC	CASSLEGQLSNIQYF	-	TRBV5-1	TRBJ2-4	-
TGTGCCAGCAGCGTAGCTCTAGCGGGAATAGATGAGCAGTTCTTC	CASSVALAGIDEQFF	TRBD2	TRBV9	TRBJ2-1	-
TGTGCCAGCAGTCCCCCGAGGGAACGCATTCAGTACTTC	CASSPPRERIQYF	-	TRBV28	TRBJ2-4	once
TGTGCCAGCAGTTTTCAGGGTTACAATGAGCAGTTCTTC	CASSFQGYNEQFF	-	TRBV28	TRBJ2-1	-
TGCAGTGCTAGAGGCAGCGGGAGTCCCGGGGAGCTGTTTTTT	CSARGSGSPGELFF	TRBD2	TRBV20-1	TRBJ2-2	once
TGTGCCAGCAGCCGTAAATCGAGCGGGATAAACACCGGGGAGCTGTTTTTT	CASSRKSSGINTGELFF	TRBD2	TRBV7-2	TRBJ2-2	-
TGTGCCAGCAGCAAAGGGACAGGGAGGCAAGAGACCCAGTACTTC	CASSKGTGRQETQYF	TRBD1	TRBV5-6	TRBJ2-5	-
TGCAGCGTTGACAGACTAGGTTTGGAGACCCAGTACTTC	CSVDRLGLETQYF	-	TRBV29-1	TRBJ2-5	-
TGCAGCGTTAGAGAAAGCTCCTACAATGAGCAGTTCTTC	CSVRESSYNEQFF	-	TRBV29-1	TRBJ2-1	-
TGTGCCAGCAGCTCGGGACTAGCGCACTCCTACGAGCAGTACTTC	CASSSGLAHSYEQYF	TRBD2	TRBV4-2	TRBJ2-7	-
TGTGCCAGCAGCTCGGGTTCCGGGACAATCACAGATACGCAGTATTTT	CASSSGSGTITDTQYF	-	TRBV7-3	TRBJ2-3	-
TGTGCCAGCAGTGGGGACCGCTGGACCGATACGCAGTATTTT	CASSGDRWTDTQYF	-	TRBV2	TRBJ2-3	-
TGTGCCAGCAGACAAGAAGGAACGGGAGGCGGAGAGACCCAGTACTTC	CASRQEGTGGGETQYF	TRBD2	TRBV4-2	TRBJ2-5	-
TGTGCCAGTAGTCGCCGGGACAGCAGTTTCTTGAGCAATCAGCCCCAGCATTTT	CASSRRDSSFLSNQPQHF	TRBD1	TRBV19	TRBJ1-5	-
TGCAGTGCTAGAGAAGGGTCAGGGACGGGCACTGAAGCTTTCTTT	CSAREGSGTGTEAFF	-	TRBV20-1	TRBJ1-1	-
TGTGCCAGCAGTCGACTAGCGGGAGGGCCGCGGGAGACCCAGTACTTC	CASSRLAGGPRETQYF	TRBD2	TRBV12-3/TRBV12-4	TRBJ2-5	once
TGTGCCAGTCAGTTCATGAACACTGAAGCTTTCTTT	CASQFMNTEAFF	-	TRBV7-2	TRBJ1-1	-
TGTGCCTGGGTTAGAGCGGGAGCCGCACTAGGGGGGAATGAGCAGTTCTTC	CAWVRAGAALGGNEQFF	TRBD2	TRBV30	TRBJ2-1	-
TGTGCCACCAGCAGAGATAGGAGCGGCGGCTACACCTTC	CATSRDRSGGYTF	-	TRBV15	TRBJ1-2	-
TGCAGTGCTAGAGCGAGGGGGGGGAGAAGCTACGAGCAGTACTTC	CSARARGGRSYEQYF	-	TRBV20-1	TRBJ2-7	-
TGTGCCAGCAGCTCGGGACGGCCCACAGATACGCAGTATTTT	CASSSGRPTDTQYF	-	TRBV5-6	TRBJ2-3	-
TGTGCCAGCAGTTCAGGGCAGGGGCAGTTCTTC	CASSSGQGQFF	-	TRBV6-6	TRBJ2-1	-
TGTGCCAGCAGTTACGGGGGCAGCTCTGGGGCCAACGTCCTGACTTTC	CASSYGGSSGANVLTF	-	TRBV6-5	TRBJ2-6	-
TGTGCCAGCAGCTTACTAGCGGGGGTCTACGAGCAGTACTTC	CASSLLAGVYEQYF	TRBD2	TRBV7-9	TRBJ2-7	-
TGTGCCAGCACGGGGCCCCGTAGCTCCTACGAGCAGTACTTC	CASTGPRSSYEQYF	-	TRBV5-6	TRBJ2-7	once
TGCAGCGTTGCGGAGGGGGGGCAGACCCAGTACTTC	CSVAEGGQTQYF	-	TRBV29-1	TRBJ2-5	few